The 8 T cell receptor beta chains in this list originate from one sample, sequenced in a study of CD8 T cells in ankylosing spondylitis. TCRdb reanalysed the 5' RACE reads using MiXCR and keeps one entry per CDR3 protein. The profile shows 250,000 to 350,000 distinct CDR3 sequences, less than 25% of them singletons. The source material was blood, either unsorted or a sorted T cell fraction (not recorded which). The receptors derive from a female donor with ankylosing spondylitis or in good health (not recorded which).

Many counts were recorded for this clonotype. The V gene is TRBV5-1, the J gene TRBJ2-4; 8 nucleotides agree with TRBD1. The germline CDR1 and CDR2 sequences are SGHRS and YFSETQ. The CDR3 runs 16 residues. Germline trimming cut 0 bases from V and 6 bases from J; bases unmatched to any gene: 8. Written as DNA, the CDR3 is TGCGCCAGCAGCTTGGAAAGACAGGGGCAGCGAAACATTCAGTACTTC. Translation: CASSLERQGQRNIQYF.

The chain recombines TRBV6-4 with TRBJ2-1; 9 bases fit TRBD1. This CDR3 has 15 residues. V was clipped by 5 bases and J by 8 bases; unmatched bases: 10. The germline gives CDR1 MRHNA, CDR2 SNTAGT. This CDR3 reads CASSPGQGISDEQFF. CDR3 nucleotides: TGTGCCAGCAGTCCCGGACAGGGGATAAGTGATGAGCAGTTCTTC.

This clonotype was counted between two and nine times. The chain carries TRBV20-1 and TRBJ2-2, with 13 bases lining up with TRBD2. The CDR3 covers 18 residues. From germline, CDR1 is DFQATT and CDR2 SNEGSKA (reference sequence). Losses at the gene ends were 1 base for V and 4 bases for J; bases not matched to a gene: 9. CDR3 protein: CSARVAKLAGGRTGELFF. The CDR3 DNA follows: TGCAGTGCTAGAGTCGCAAAACTAGCGGGAGGGCGCACCGGGGAGCTGTTTTTT.

Only a few counts were recorded for this clonotype. The rearrangement links TRBV20-1 to TRBJ2-7, with D perhaps matching TRBD1 (5 bases). V was shortened by 2 bases and J by 1 base, with 12 bases between the two germline ends. The germline CDR1 and CDR2 sequences are DFQATT and SNEGSKA (reference sequence). The CDR3 loop spans 14 amino acids. Here the CDR3 DNA reads TGCAGTGCTAGAACCCAACAGGTATCCTACGAGCAGTACTTC. This encodes CSARTQQVSYEQYF.

The J gene is TRBJ1-5, the V gene TRBV6-5; the D gene is possibly TRBD1 (6 bases). This CDR3 is 15 amino acids long. Germline V CDR1 and CDR2: MNHEY, SVGAGI. The V and J ends lost 2 bases and 6 bases respectively, with 14 bases between them. CDR3 nucleotides: TGTGCCAGCAGTTACGGGTGGGGGGCAGGTCAGCCCCAGCATTTT. It codes for CASSYGWGAGQPQHF.

The chain employs TRBV5-1 and TRBJ2-1; 7 positions agree with TRBD1. J lost 3 bases, V lost 2 bases, and 8 bases had no gene match. Germline V gene sequence: CDR1 SGHRS, CDR2 YFSETQ. CDR3 size: 16 residues. As DNA, the CDR3 is TGCGCCAGCAGCTTCATTTACGGGACAGACTACAATGAGCAGTTCTTC. As protein: CASSFIYGTDYNEQFF.

The chain employs TRBV6-5 and TRBJ2-7, with no clear D. V shed 9 bases and J shed 12 bases, with 12 bases lying between them. This CDR3 is built from 9 residues. Per the germline V gene, CDR1 is MNHEY and CDR2 is SVGAGI. The CDR3 reads CARSTHGYF. The DNA for the CDR3 is TGTGCCAGATCGACACATGGGTACTTC.

In its sample, this clonotype was seen a few times. This chain uses TRBV5-1 with TRBJ1-1, with 7 bases lining up with TRBD1. J gave up 6 bases and V 4 bases, and 3 bases lay outside the gene matches. Germline assignment: CDR1 SGHRS and CDR2 YFSETQ. This CDR3 region has 12 residues. The CDR3: CASSMGTAEAFF. The DNA of the CDR3 is TGCGCCAGCAGCATGGGGACAGCTGAAGCTTTCTTT.